This entry lists 2 T cell receptor beta chains sequenced from one sample in a study of molecular identifiers for immune sequencing clone quantification. TCRdb reprocessed the PCR reads with MiXCR, giving one entry per CDR3 protein. The sample shows around 470,000 distinct CDR3 sequences, about a fifth of them seen only once. Source material: naive CD8+ T cells from blood, with Jurkat cell RNA spiked in. Subset indicated: FACS-sorted CD8+CD4-CCR7+CD45RA+ naive T cells. The source is a human donor in good health. Some libraries in this study had Jurkat cell RNA spiked in.

This clonotype came up a few times. V gene TRBV9 combines with J gene TRBJ2-2; unclear D gene. The CDR3 loop spans 13 amino acids. Per the germline V gene, CDR1 is SGDLS and CDR2 is YYNGEE. Trimming pared 1 base from V and 8 bases from J, leaving 9 bases between. CDR3 region: CASSVLVVGELFF. CDR3 in DNA: TGTGCCAGCAGCGTACTAGTAGTAGGGGAGCTGTTTTTT.

At least ten counts were recorded for this clonotype. The V gene is TRBV27, the J gene TRBJ2-7, with D tentatively TRBD2 (5 bases). The CDR3 runs 14 residues. Germline V gene sequence: CDR1 MNHEY, CDR2 SMNVEV (reference sequence). The V gene lost 2 bases and the J gene lost 5 bases, with 13 bases spanning the gap. This CDR3 reads CASSLLGRGHEQYF. The CDR3 nucleotides are TGTGCCAGCAGTTTACTAGGGAGAGGCCACGAGCAGTACTTC.